These 25 T cell receptor beta chains share one sample of origin, sequenced in a study of sequential checkpoint blockade in melanoma. Treatment noted: randomized to nivolumab then ipilimumab (arm A) or the reverse (arm B). Profiled with immunoSEQ multiplex PCR; TCRdb holds only in-frame clones, not every one. The table shows about 13,000 clones, with around 72% occurring only once. The sequencing here drew on CD8+ T cells sorted from blood (inferred from file names), taken from a patient given nivolumab and ipilimumab in sequence. The source of these receptors is a human donor with melanoma.

The rearrangement joins TRBV4-2 to TRBJ2-1; 7 bases match TRBD1. V was clipped by 4 bases and J by 5 bases; unmatched bases: 8. The CDR3 length is 15 residues. In germline, CDR1 is LGHNA, CDR2 YNFKEQ. CDR3 DNA sequence: TGTGCCAGCAGCCCTCGGACCAGGGGGAACAATGAGCAGTTCTTC. Translation: CASSPRTRGNNEQFF.

This chain connects TRBV7-6 to TRBJ2-5, with D perhaps matching TRBD2 (6 bases). V lost 2 bases and J 8 bases, leaving 18 bases between the germline ends. Germline V gives CDR1 SGHVS, CDR2 FNYEAQ. The CDR3 loop spans 15 amino acids. Written as DNA, the CDR3 is TGTGCCAGCAGCTTATATGCACTAGCTGGTGAAACCCAGTACTTC. Its translation: CASSLYALAGETQYF.

V gene TRBV4-3 combines with J gene TRBJ2-3, with D uncertain. The CDR3 totals 13 residues. CDR1 LGHNA and CDR2 YSLEER come from the germline V gene. V was pared by 1 base and J by 8 bases, with 10 bases between. CDR3 protein: CASSQALAVTQYF. CDR3 nucleotides: TGCGCCAGCAGCCAAGCCCTGGCGGTTACGCAGTATTTT.

This chain uses TRBV2 with TRBJ1-3; D might be TRBD1 (6 bases). Germline CDR1 and CDR2: SNHLY and FYNNEI. The CDR3 is made up of 16 amino acids. Trimming left V 4 bases short and J 0 bases short, with 13 bases between. CDR3 residues: CASSGAGDSSGNTIYF. The DNA for the CDR3 is TGTGCCAGCAGTGGGGCAGGGGATTCCTCTGGAAACACCATATATTTT. Variable domain in full (rest from reference TRBV2 and TRBJ1-3): EPEVTQTPSHQVTQMGQEVILRCVPISNHLYFYWYRQILGQKVEFLVSFYNNEISEKSEIFDDQFSVERPDGSNFTLKIRSTKLEDSAMYFCASSGAGDSSGNTIYFGEGSWLTVV.

The rearrangement links TRBV4-1 to TRBJ2-7; 7 nucleotides align to TRBD1. CDR3 length equals 14 residues. J gave up 1 base and V 5 bases, and 5 bases lay outside the gene matches. Per the germline V gene, CDR1 is MGHRA and CDR2 is YSYEKL. Here the CDR3 DNA reads TGCGCCAGCAGCTCCGGGGACAGATCCTACGAGCAGTACTTC. It yields the protein CASSSGDRSYEQYF.

The gene calls are TRBV27 and TRBJ2-5; 7 bases are a match to TRBD1. This CDR3 spans 15 amino acids. Germline CDR1 and CDR2: MNHEY and SMNVEV (reference sequence). The ends lost 2 bases at V and 5 bases at J; junction bases unmatched: 8. The CDR3 here is CASSLGSTGWETQYF. The CDR3 DNA follows: TGTGCCAGCAGTTTAGGGTCGACAGGGTGGGAGACCCAGTACTTC.

This clone is judged medium-sized. V gene TRBV7-2 combines with J gene TRBJ1-2; 7 nucleotides agree with TRBD1. Germline CDR1 SGHTA, CDR2 FQGNSA. With V trimmed by 1 base and J by 2 bases, 7 bases remained unmatched. CDR3 length equals 16 residues. The CDR3 bases are TGTGCCAGCAGCTTAGTAAGCCCAGGGGGGAACTATGGCTACACCTTC. Encoded protein: CASSLVSPGGNYGYTF.

The chain carries TRBV10-3 and TRBJ2-6; a weak D match, TRBD1 (5 bases). Germline CDR1 ENHRY, CDR2 SYGVKD. This CDR3 comprises 18 residues. V gave up 1 base and J gave up 0 bases, with 13 bases separating them. The CDR3 sequence: CAISELVGAASGANVLTF. The CDR3 nucleotides are TGTGCCATCAGTGAGTTGGTAGGGGCGGCCTCTGGGGCCAACGTCCTGACTTTC.

V gene TRBV9 combines with J gene TRBJ2-7, with D perhaps TRBD2 (5 bases). Trimming took 0 bases from V and 2 from J, leaving 12 bases between them. This CDR3 has 15 residues. Germline-derived CDR1 and CDR2 are SGDLS and YYNGEE. The CDR3 sequence is CASSVGVSDTYEQYF. In nucleotides, the CDR3 is TGTGCCAGCAGCGTAGGGGTTAGCGACACCTACGAGCAGTACTTC. Variable domain in full (rest from reference TRBV9 and TRBJ2-7): DSGVTQTPKHLITATGQRVTLRCSPRSGDLSVYWYQQSLDQGLQFLIQYYNGEERAKGNILERFSAQQFPDLHSELNLSSLELGDSALYFCASSVGVSDTYEQYFGPGTRLTVT.

The chain has TRBV4-3 and TRBJ2-2; 7 bases are shared with TRBD2. The CDR3 runs 16 residues. J gave up 0 bases and V 0 bases, and 1 base lay outside the gene matches. The germline CDR1 and CDR2 sequences are LGHNA and YSLEER. The CDR3 spells CASSQDTSANTGELFF. The CDR3, as DNA: TGCGCCAGCAGCCAAGATACTAGCGCGAACACCGGGGAGCTGTTTTTT.

The chain links TRBV7-3 to TRBJ2-3; D possibly corresponds to TRBD2 (6 bases). Germline CDR1 is SGHTA and CDR2 is FQGTGA. CDR3 length: 15 residues. V was clipped by 2 bases and J by 0 bases, with 9 bases between them. This CDR3 is CASSLGGASTDTQYF. CDR3 DNA sequence: TGTGCCAGCAGCTTAGGAGGGGCAAGCACAGATACGCAGTATTTT.

The V gene is TRBV30, the J gene TRBJ2-3; 8 bases are shared with TRBD2. The CDR3 is 16 amino acids. The V and J ends lost 4 bases and 6 bases, in that order; junction bases with no gene match: 15. Looked up from germline, CDR1 is GTSNPN and CDR2 is SVGIG (reference sequence). CDR3 protein: CAWTPGGPAGADTQYF. The CDR3 bases are TGTGCCTGGACCCCGGGGGGACCAGCGGGAGCTGATACGCAGTATTTT.

The chain uses TRBV28 and TRBJ1-2; D uncertain. The ends were cut back, 10 bases at V and 5 bases at J, with 14 bases in the middle. Per the germline V gene, CDR1 is MDHEN and CDR2 is SYDVKM. The CDR3 length is 12 residues. CDR3 in amino acids: CATSVEGYGYTF. The CDR3 coding sequence is TGTGCCACCTCGGTTGAGGGTTATGGCTACACCTTC.

CDR3 DNA: TGTGCCAGCAGCTATTCCCTAGCGGGGGGCACGTATGAGCAGTTCTTC. Its translation: CASSYSLAGGTYEQFF. This chain uses TRBV7-9 with TRBJ2-1, with 11 nucleotides matching TRBD2. Germline values: CDR1 SEHNR, CDR2 FQNEAQ (reference sequence). The CDR3 covers 16 residues. With V trimmed by 4 bases and J by 8 bases, 10 bases remained unmatched.

This rearrangement joins TRBV27 to TRBJ1-1; D is possibly TRBD1 (6 bases). The V gene's germline CDR1 is MNHEY and CDR2 SMNVEV (reference sequence). CDR3 length equals 14 residues. The ends were cut back, 3 bases at V and 5 bases at J, with 13 bases in the middle. CDR3 bases: TGTGCCAGCAGTTTCGGGGGGGCAAGGACTGAAGCTTTCTTT. As protein: CASSFGGARTEAFF.

The chain recombines TRBV7-2 with TRBJ2-5; 8 nucleotides align to TRBD1. The CDR3 length is 15 residues. V lost 5 bases, J lost 2 bases, and 7 bases stayed unmatched. Germline V gives CDR1 SGHTA, CDR2 FQGNSA. The CDR3 nucleotides are TGTGCCAGCAGCGGGACAGGTGCCTTGCAAGAGACCCAGTACTTC. Protein product: CASSGTGALQETQYF.

This clone was recorded a few times. The V call is TRBV11-2, the J call TRBJ2-1; 12 bases are shared with TRBD2. The germline V gene encodes CDR1 SGHAT and CDR2 FQNNGV. The CDR3 sequence is 13 residues long. V dropped 5 bases and J dropped 9; count of bases not matched to a gene: 2. The CDR3 coding sequence is TGTGCCAGCAGCGGACTAGCGGGATCTGAGCAGTTCTTC. Translated: CASSGLAGSEQFF.

The chain combines TRBV7-9 with TRBJ1-1; TRBD1 is a possible D gene (6 bases). The V and J ends lost 4 bases and 0 bases respectively, with 18 bases between them. This CDR3 region has 17 residues. Per the germline V gene, CDR1 is SEHNR and CDR2 is FQNEAQ (reference sequence). The CDR3, as DNA: TGTGCCAGCAGCTCGAATGGTGGGCAGGGGATGAACACTGAAGCTTTCTTT. Amino acid sequence: CASSSNGGQGMNTEAFF.

The rearrangement joins TRBV7-6 to TRBJ2-3; tentatively, D is TRBD2 (5 bases). V gave up 4 bases and J gave up 3 bases, with 14 bases separating them. The CDR3 is 15 amino acids. Germline V gene data show CDR1 as SGHVS and CDR2 as FNYEAQ. CDR3 nucleotides: TGTGCCAGCAGCTCGCGATCGGGGTGGACAGATACGCAGTATTTT. It codes for CASSSRSGWTDTQYF.

The genes are TRBV11-2 and TRBJ2-7; 9 bases line up with TRBD2. CDR3 length: 15 residues. With 1 base clipped from V and 7 bases from J, the junction kept 8 bases outside the gene matches. Germline V gives CDR1 SGHAT, CDR2 FQNNGV. CDR3 protein: CASSLGSGGLWEQYF. The CDR3 DNA reads as TGTGCCAGCAGCTTAGGTAGCGGGGGCCTCTGGGAGCAGTACTTC.

V gene TRBV14 combines with J gene TRBJ2-7; 13 bases align to TRBD2. CDR1 and CDR2 from the germline V gene are SGHDN and FVKESK. The CDR3 consists of 16 residues. V gave up 4 bases and J gave up 6 bases; unmatched junction bases: 9. The CDR3 loop reads CASSLTGLAGAGEQYF. In DNA, the CDR3 is TGTGCCAGCAGCCTAACCGGACTAGCGGGAGCGGGCGAGCAGTACTTC.

The chain has TRBV9 and TRBJ2-5, with 10 bases aligning to TRBD2. The CDR3 extends over 16 amino acids. V was clipped by 3 bases and J by 1 base; unmatched bases: 6. Germline CDR1 and CDR2: SGDLS and YYNGEE. This chain's CDR3 is CASSESSGRGQETQYF. The CDR3 nucleotides read TGTGCCAGCAGCGAATCTAGCGGGAGAGGCCAAGAGACCCAGTACTTC.

This clone has a single count. CDR3 bases: TGTGCCAGCAGCGCCGAGGACAGGGTTTGGGAGCAGTACTTC. Translated: CASSAEDRVWEQYF. The rearrangement uses TRBV9 and TRBJ2-7; 8 bases line up with TRBD1. Germline V gives CDR1 SGDLS, CDR2 YYNGEE. V lost 3 bases, J lost 7 bases, and 9 bases stayed unmatched. The length of the CDR3 is 14 residues.

The V and J genes are TRBV9 and TRBJ2-7, with TRBD2 identical over 10 bases. This CDR3 contains 14 residues. Trimming cost V 4 bases and J 5 bases; bases outside gene matches: 6. Germline values: CDR1 SGDLS, CDR2 YYNGEE. The CDR3 region has the DNA TGTGCCAGCAGCCCTAGCGGGAGCCTCCACGAGCAGTACTTC. The encoded protein is CASSPSGSLHEQYF.

This chain uses TRBV6-5 with TRBJ2-1; no reliable D call. Germline CDR1 reads MNHEY; CDR2 reads SVGAGI. This CDR3 spans 14 amino acids. Trimming took 2 bases from V and 9 from J, leaving 14 bases between them. The DNA of the CDR3 is TGTGCCAGCAGTTACCCCCTAGGTTTCGGTGAGCAGTTCTTC. Amino acid sequence: CASSYPLGFGEQFF.